This entry is about one T cell receptor beta chain. The CDR3 runs 15 residues. Germline V gives CDR1 MDHEN, CDR2 SYDVKM. J gave up 8 bases and V 5 bases, and 11 bases lay outside the gene matches. This sample stems from a study of blood T cell repertoires in COVID-19. Assay used: immunoSEQ multiplex PCR; TCRdb lists only in-frame clones, some missing. In the table there are 250,000 to 350,000 clones, less than 85% of which are singletons. This sequence joins TRBV28 and TRBJ1-4; 7 nucleotides line up with TRBD1. The receptor was derived from a human donor with COVID-19, enrolled during active disease. The donor label of this sample is uncertain. Sequencing used peripheral blood. The CDR3: CASSPRGRTLEKLFF. The CDR3 nucleotides read TGTGCCAGCAGTCCTAGGGGGCGAACGTTAGAAAAACTGTTTTTT.